This TCR beta chain was captured by sequencing in a study of blood T cells in healthy people across ages. At the level of the study: Template switching captured about one barcoded beta molecule per two T cells. Regarding the study as a whole: Among T cells, TCR beta diversity per million cells dropped roughly linearly as age rose.

To note about this clonotype: Its antigen is not known.

Total RNA was isolated from each sample in quantities of at least 5 micrograms. In germline, CDR1 is MNHEY, CDR2 SVGEGT. The CDR3 extends over 15 amino acids. Trimming removed 5 bases from V and 3 bases from J; junction bases left unmatched: 7. It was with a sample-barcoded 5' primer and a J-beta primer mix that a second PCR of roughly 6 to 12 cycles was run. TCRdb used MiXCR to reprocess the 5' RACE reads, holding one entry per CDR3 protein. The repertoire has roughly 2 million distinct CDR3 sequences, around 48% of them found once; the top ten carry approximately 2%. This TCR derives from a woman between 35 and 50 years old in good health. The chain uses TRBV6-2 or TRBV6-3 and TRBJ2-7, with 10 bases matching TRBD1. The sequenced material came from blood. CDR3 bases: TGTGCCAGCAGTAAGACCGGGACAGGGGTCTACGAGCAGTACTTC. Encoded protein: CASSKTGTGVYEQYF.